The 2 T cell receptor beta chains reported below all come from one sample, sequenced in a study of T cell responses to AZD1222 COVID-19 vaccine. Some clones are missing from TCRdb's copy, which holds only in-frame ones; the method was immunoSEQ multiplex PCR. The table shows approximately 170,000 clones, with more than 80% occurring only once. The source was peripheral blood, collected on day 0 of AZD1222 vaccination. The receptor set was obtained from an adult in good health.

CDR3 protein: CASSLGGGQNYGYTF. CDR3 nucleotide sequence: TGTGCCAGCTCACTTGGCGGAGGGCAAAACTATGGCTACACCTTC. The V gene is TRBV18, the J gene TRBJ1-2, with no clear D. V lost 4 bases and J lost 2, with 14 bases in between. The length of the CDR3 is 15 residues. From germline, CDR1 is KGHSH and CDR2 LQKENI.

The chain carries TRBV6-1 and TRBJ2-1; tentative D call: TRBD2 (6 bases). From germline, CDR1 is MNHNS and CDR2 SASEGT. The germline V and J ends were trimmed by 3 bases and 6 bases, with 15 bases remaining between them. The CDR3 length is 15 residues. CDR3 DNA: TGTGCCAGCAGTGAGTCCCCGGGACTTTTCAATGAGCAGTTCTTC. Translated, it gives CASSESPGLFNEQFF.